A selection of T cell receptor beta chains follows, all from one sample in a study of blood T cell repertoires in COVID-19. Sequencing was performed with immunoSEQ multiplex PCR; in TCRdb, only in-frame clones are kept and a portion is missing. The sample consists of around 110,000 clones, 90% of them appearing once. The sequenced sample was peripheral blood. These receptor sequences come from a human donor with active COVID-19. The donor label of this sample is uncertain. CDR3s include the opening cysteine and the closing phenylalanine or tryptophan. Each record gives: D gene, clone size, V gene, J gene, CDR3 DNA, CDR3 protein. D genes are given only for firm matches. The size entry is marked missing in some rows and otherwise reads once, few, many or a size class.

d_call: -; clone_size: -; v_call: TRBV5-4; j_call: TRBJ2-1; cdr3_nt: TGTGCCAGCAGCGATAATCAGGGGCTTAGGGGGTACAATGAGCAGTTCTTC; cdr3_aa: CASSDNQGLRGYNEQFF
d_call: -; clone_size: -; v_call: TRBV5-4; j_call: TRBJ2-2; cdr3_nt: TGTGCCAGCAGCCCCCGAAGGGAGCCCGGGGAGCTGTTTTTT; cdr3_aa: CASSPRREPGELFF
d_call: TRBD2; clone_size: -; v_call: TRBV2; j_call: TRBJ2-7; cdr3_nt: TGTGCCAGCAAGGTGACTAGCGGGGGGGCCTACGAGCAGTACTTC; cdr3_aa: CASKVTSGGAYEQYF
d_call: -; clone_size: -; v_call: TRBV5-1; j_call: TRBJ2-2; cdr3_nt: TGCGCCAGCAGCGAAGGCCTAGCGGACAGGGAGACCGGGGAGCTGTTTTTT; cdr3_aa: CASSEGLADRETGELFF
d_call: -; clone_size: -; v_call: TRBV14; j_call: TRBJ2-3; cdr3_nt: TGTGCCAGCAGCCAAGATATCGGGAATTATATTCCAGATACGCAGTATTTT; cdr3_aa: CASSQDIGNYIPDTQYF
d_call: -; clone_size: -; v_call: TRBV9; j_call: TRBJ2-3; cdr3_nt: TGTGCCAGCAGCGTAGGAGGGTCGACTGGCACAGATACGCAGTATTTT; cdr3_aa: CASSVGGSTGTDTQYF
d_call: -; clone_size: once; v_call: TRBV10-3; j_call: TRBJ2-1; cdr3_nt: TGTGCCATCAGTGAGTCCGGAGCAGCCTACAATGAGCAGTTCTTC; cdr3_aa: CAISESGAAYNEQFF
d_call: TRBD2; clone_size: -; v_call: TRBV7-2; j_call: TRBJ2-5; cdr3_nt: TGTGCCAGCAGCTTAGCGTTTCCGGGGGGGCTTGAGACCCAGTACTTC; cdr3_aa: CASSLAFPGGLETQYF
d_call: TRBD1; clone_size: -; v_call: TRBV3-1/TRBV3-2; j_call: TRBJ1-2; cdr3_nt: TGTGCCAGCAGCCAGGACAGGGTGCTTGGGGCCTACACCTTC; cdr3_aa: CASSQDRVLGAYTF
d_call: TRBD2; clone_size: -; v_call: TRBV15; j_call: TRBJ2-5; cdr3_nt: TGTGCCACCAGCAGGGATTCTAGCGGGGGTTTAGAGACCCAGTACTTC; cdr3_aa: CATSRDSSGGLETQYF
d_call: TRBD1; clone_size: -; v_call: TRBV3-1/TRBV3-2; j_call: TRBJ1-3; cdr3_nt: TGTGCCAGCAGCCAAGAAATCTATGGATCCGGGACAGGGCCAGGAAACACCATATATTTT; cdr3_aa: CASSQEIYGSGTGPGNTIYF
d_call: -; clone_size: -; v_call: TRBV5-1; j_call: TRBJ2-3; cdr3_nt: TGCGCCAGCAGCCGCTATAGCACAGATACGCAGTATTTT; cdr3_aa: CASSRYSTDTQYF
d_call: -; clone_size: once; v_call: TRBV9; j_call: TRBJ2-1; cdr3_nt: TGTGCCAGCAGCGTAGAAAACCGGGGTGGCGATGAGCAGTTCTTC; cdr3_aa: CASSVENRGGDEQFF
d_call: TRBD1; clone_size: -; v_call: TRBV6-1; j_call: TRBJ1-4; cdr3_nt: TGTGCCAGCAGTGCCCATGACAGGGGGCAAGACGAAAAACTGTTTTTT; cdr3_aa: CASSAHDRGQDEKLFF
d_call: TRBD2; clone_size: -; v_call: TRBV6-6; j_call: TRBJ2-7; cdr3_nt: TGTGCCAGCAGATCCGACGGGAGGTACGAGCAGTACTTC; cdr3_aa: CASRSDGRYEQYF
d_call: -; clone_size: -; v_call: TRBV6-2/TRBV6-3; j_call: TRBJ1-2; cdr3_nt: TGTGCCAGCAGTTACGGGCCCGCGCCTCACTATGGCTACACCTTC; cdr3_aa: CASSYGPAPHYGYTF
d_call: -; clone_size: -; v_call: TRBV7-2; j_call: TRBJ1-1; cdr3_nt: TGTGCCAGCAGCTTAGTTGGGAGGAGCACTGAAGCTTTCTTT; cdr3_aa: CASSLVGRSTEAFF
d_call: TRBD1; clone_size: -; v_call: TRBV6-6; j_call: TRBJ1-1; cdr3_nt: TGTGCCAGCAGAAGACAGGGAAATTCCATGAACACTGAAGCTTTCTTT; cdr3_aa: CASRRQGNSMNTEAFF
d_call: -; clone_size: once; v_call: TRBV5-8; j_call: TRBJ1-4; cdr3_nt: TGTGCCAGCAGCCCAAACAGGGCTGCTAATGAAAAACTGTTTTTT; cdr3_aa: CASSPNRAANEKLFF
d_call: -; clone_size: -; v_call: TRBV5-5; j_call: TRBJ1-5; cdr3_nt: TGTGCCAGCAGCCCGAACCAAGCGTACAGCAATCAGCCCCAGCATTTT; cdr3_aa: CASSPNQAYSNQPQHF
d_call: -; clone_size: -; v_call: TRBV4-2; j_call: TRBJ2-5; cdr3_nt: TGTGCCAGCAGCCAAGGTGACAGGCTTAACCAAGAGACCCAGTACTTC; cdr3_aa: CASSQGDRLNQETQYF